This T cell receptor beta chain was obtained from a study of tumor and adjacent non-tumor tissue in lung cancer (dated by TCRdb to 2017 to 2018). Context from the whole study: The cohort included roughly 11 adenocarcinoma, 2 squamous cell carcinoma and 1 small cell lung cancer patients. For each patient, one tumor sample and one normal lung sample were taken, giving about 29 paired specimens that underwent TCRbeta CDR3 sequencing. In total, sequencing yielded some 130 million productive TCRbeta reads, which works out to an average of about 4 million reads per sample. The 15 enrolled patients, of whom some 10 were men and 5 were women, were aged about 31 to 76 years and were diagnosed with TNM stage I to III disease. Bulk TCRbeta repertoires were compared between lung tumor tissue and matched distant non-tumor lung tissue obtained from around 14 lung cancer patients. The investigation overall reported the following: The cohort had only approximately 15 patients, and the authors noted that larger samples and more detailed clinical data are needed. The methods do not name the sequencing platform or mention unique molecular identifiers. TCR diversity was significantly higher in younger patients, and higher tumor TCR diversity was associated with shorter overall and disease-free survival. The top 100 clones made up a significantly larger cumulative share of the repertoire in normal lung than in tumor tissue. Peripheral blood was not sequenced, so blood TCRbeta repertoires were not examined in the lung cancer patients of the study. Tumor tissue showed significantly greater TCR diversity (inverse Simpson) than normal lung tissue (approximately 430 vs 150, P = 0.0075, Mann-Whitney U test).

To note about this clonotype: Its antigen remains undetermined. No base quality information exists; no much larger clone differs at one position.

RNA was isolated from bulk unsorted tissue, and RNA quality was assessed with a NanoDrop ND-1000 and an Agilent 2100. Newly diagnosed lung cancer patients without prior chemotherapy who had been admitted for thoracic surgery in China between August and November 2014 were enrolled as donors. Patients who had received previous radiotherapy or chemotherapy, or who had another concurrent cancer, were excluded from the study. Pieces of surgical tissue measuring roughly 1-2.3 cm3 were kept in RNAlater solution and stored at -80 degrees C until use. Receptor amplification or capture employed multiplex PCR. The sample was run on an Illumina HiSeq 2500. TCRbeta libraries were built by three rounds of nested PCR using primers (Table S4), following protocols modified from ARM-PCR. Before sequencing, PCR products of 200-500 bp were excised from the gel and purified with the QIAquick gel extraction kit. The original pipeline was this. Trimmomatic was used to clean the reads, FLASH merged the cleaned reads into complete CDR3 sequences, and MiTCR assigned the sequences to V(D)J germline segments. VDJtools was used to compute clonal diversity as the inverse Simpson's index. In-frame sequences lacking a premature stop codon were counted as productive reads. TCRdb applied fastp at Q25 and MiXCR to the public reads, then kept only in-frame beta chains. When rows share a CDR3 protein, they turn into one entry using the most common DNA and genes. What appears here as the V and J calls and clone size reflects TCRdb's work, not the paper's. The sample records some 93,000 distinct CDR3 sequences, less than 80% of which are singletons. The ten most abundant clones make up 15% to 20% of the sample.

V has 4 bases trimmed and J has 12 bases trimmed; junction bases matching no gene number 11. The CDR3 covers 14 residues, taking in both the cysteine and the phenylalanine. Only the CDR3 part of the read is kept: 42 bases, read in frame from the first base. Via the germline V gene (reference sequence), CDR1 is MNHNY and CDR2 SVGAGI. Sample: lung tumor tissue. This sequence uses TRBV6-6 and TRBJ2-3, with 9 central nucleotides matching TRBD2. This sequence originates from a man in his 60s with non-small cell lung cancer. The sequenced DNA: TGTGCCAGCAGTTTTAGCGGGAGCGCAGATAAACAGTATTTT. It is translated as CASSFSGSADKQYF.